The clone carrying this TCR beta chain was counted many times. The sample belongs to a study of regulatory T cells in long-lasting Graves disease. The CDR3 extends over 18 amino acids. Germline V lookup: CDR1 SGHTA, CDR2 FQGNSA. V trimming: 2 bases; J trimming: 1 base; junction bases outside the gene matches: 12. Time point: newly diagnosed GD, antithyroid drugs for less than 3 months. Making the TCR library involved RNA that had been extracted from PBMCs. CDR3 regions were amplified by Arm-PCR using iRepertoire HTBI primers to build TCR beta libraries. TCRdb re-called the multiplex PCR reads through MiXCR, storing one row per CDR3 protein. The profile shows about 320,000 distinct CDR3 sequences, more than 15% of them singletons.

The sequencing used peripheral blood mononuclear cells (PBMCs), collected at new diagnosis, from a patient treated with antithyroid drugs. This TCR was recovered from a female donor with Graves disease. The rearrangement uses TRBV7-2 and TRBJ2-5; 8 nucleotides align to TRBD2. The DNA for the CDR3 is TGTGCCAGCAGCTTACGCTTTGCGGGAGGACGCTTCCAAGAGACCCAGTACTTC. Encoded protein: CASSLRFAGGRFQETQYF.